This T cell receptor beta chain originates from a study of blood T cell repertoires in COVID-19. Overall study context: In each case, the material was cDNA or gDNA derived from T cells, B-cell-depleted T cells, or PBMCs.

Germline V lookup: CDR1 LGHNA, CDR2 YSLEER. The CDR3 loop spans 15 amino acids. Trimming shortened V by 1 base and J by 1 base, and 10 bases separated the two germline ends. Assay: immunoSEQ multiplex PCR; the TCRdb copy retains only in-frame clones and omits some. Among about 160,000 clones listed, around 80% were seen once. The sample comprised peripheral blood. The clonotype comes from a man aged 55 to 70 with acute or convalescent COVID-19. This chain connects TRBV4-3 to TRBJ1-1; D remains unclear. The CDR3 DNA reads TGCGCCAGCAGCCAAGGGAGGACGGCGAACACTGAAGCTTTCTTT. Amino acid sequence: CASSQGRTANTEAFF.